Each of the 32 T cell receptor beta chains below was sequenced from the same sample in a study of siplizumab effects on memory and regulatory T cells. Repertoires were generated with immunoSEQ multiplex PCR, while TCRdb's copy carries only in-frame clones and drops some. The sample yields roughly 120,000 clones, under 95% seen once. The material sequenced was Tregs sorted from blood. The receptors derive from a human donor in good health.

V usage is TRBV2 and J usage is TRBJ1-1; unclear D gene. The V gene's germline CDR1 is SNHLY and CDR2 FYNNEI. CDR3 length equals 16 residues. V lost 2 bases to trimming and J lost 1 base, with 14 bases between them. The CDR3 DNA reads TGTGCCAGCAGTGAACCCAGCGTGGGAGAGAACACTGAAGCTTTCTTT. This encodes CASSEPSVGENTEAFF.

CDR3 sequence (DNA): TGTGCCAGCAGGTTGGGGCTAGCGGGGCAGGATGAGCAGTTCTTC. Encoded protein: CASRLGLAGQDEQFF. The gene calls are TRBV6-1 and TRBJ2-1; 9 nucleotides align to TRBD2. The germline gives CDR1 MNHNS, CDR2 SASEGT. The CDR3 runs to 15 residues. V shed 6 bases and J 8 bases; nucleotides not matched to a gene: 11.

The rearrangement uses TRBV11-3 and TRBJ2-1, with 7 bases matching TRBD2. The germline CDR1 and CDR2 sequences are SGHNT and YENEEA. Unmatched junction bases numbered 6, after V lost 0 bases and J lost 1 base. This CDR3 has 17 amino acids. The CDR3 coding sequence is TGTGCCAGCAGCTTAGACGGGAGGCCCCCTTCCTACAATGAGCAGTTCTTC. The encoded protein is CASSLDGRPPSYNEQFF.

The chain employs TRBV18 and TRBJ1-1; D unresolved. V was pared by 6 bases and J by 10 bases, with 21 bases between. This CDR3 is built from 14 residues. Germline lookup yields CDR1 KGHSH and CDR2 LQKENI. CDR3 loop: CASSPGQLNRGAFF. The DNA of the CDR3 is TGTGCCAGCTCGCCCGGGCAGTTAAACCGAGGAGCTTTCTTT.

V is TRBV9 and J is TRBJ2-1, with D perhaps TRBD1 or TRBD2 (5 bases each). The CDR3 has 16 amino acids. The ends were cut back, 0 bases at V and 0 bases at J, with 10 bases in the middle. Germline V gene data show CDR1 as SGDLS and CDR2 as YYNGEE. CDR3 sequence (DNA): TGTGCCAGCAGCGTAGGTTGGGGGAGCTCCTACAATGAGCAGTTCTTC. It is translated as CASSVGWGSSYNEQFF.

CDR3 protein: CASRQQGSSGNTIYF. CDR3 nucleotide sequence: TGTGCCAGCAGACAACAGGGCTCTTCTGGAAACACCATATATTTT. V is TRBV6-1 and J is TRBJ1-3; D possibly corresponds to TRBD1 (6 bases). V was shortened by 6 bases and J by 1 base, with 13 bases between the two germline ends. CDR1 MNHNS and CDR2 SASEGT come from the germline V gene. This CDR3 is 15 amino acids long.

The chain is built from TRBV4-2 and TRBJ1-4; a possible D gene is TRBD1 (6 bases). The CDR3 is 14 amino acids. Trimming left V 4 bases short and J 6 bases short, with 12 bases between. Germline V lookup: CDR1 LGHNA, CDR2 YNFKEQ. The CDR3 here is CASSPQPGDEKLFF. CDR3 sequence (DNA): TGTGCCAGCAGCCCCCAACCAGGGGATGAAAAACTGTTTTTT.

V gene TRBV7-2 combines with J gene TRBJ2-3; 7 bases map to TRBD2. Losses at the gene ends were 5 bases for V and 0 bases for J; bases not matched to a gene: 2. Germline-derived CDR1 and CDR2 are SGHTA and FQGNSA. This CDR3 has 14 amino acids. CDR3 DNA: TGTGCCAGCAGCAAACTAGCGAGCACAGATACGCAGTATTTT. Translated: CASSKLASTDTQYF. Full variable domain (remainder filled in from reference TRBV7-2 and TRBJ2-3): GAGVSQSPSNKVTEKGKDVELRCDPISGHTALYWYRQSLGQGLEFLIYFQGNSAPDKSGLPSDRFSAERTGGSVSTLTIQRTQQEDSAVYLCASSKLASTDTQYFGPGTRLTVL.

This rearrangement joins TRBV6-5 to TRBJ1-1; D is uncertain. Germline V gene data show CDR1 as MNHEY and CDR2 as SVGAGI. This CDR3 is built from 13 residues. Deletions cut 2 bases from V and 5 bases from J, with 9 bases between. The CDR3 DNA is TGTGCCAGCAGTTACACTTTCCAGACTGAAGCTTTCTTT. It yields the protein CASSYTFQTEAFF.

This chain connects TRBV28 to TRBJ2-7; D gene unclear. The ends were cut back, 2 bases at V and 0 bases at J, with 5 bases in the middle. CDR3 size: 13 residues. Germline V lookup: CDR1 MDHEN, CDR2 SYDVKM. The CDR3 protein is CASSLIGSYEQYF. The CDR3 DNA reads TGTGCCAGCAGTTTAATAGGCTCCTACGAGCAGTACTTC.

The V call is TRBV5-1, the J call TRBJ2-1; 9 bases are shared with TRBD2. Unmatched junction bases numbered 4, after V lost 0 bases and J lost 6 bases. The CDR3 loop spans 15 amino acids. Germline V gene data show CDR1 as SGHRS and CDR2 as YFSETQ. CDR3 sequence: CASSLGLAEFNEQFF. The CDR3 coding sequence is TGCGCCAGCAGCTTGGGACTAGCGGAATTCAATGAGCAGTTCTTC.

The chain recombines TRBV7-9 with TRBJ1-4; D perhaps matches TRBD1 (5 bases). The CDR3 loop spans 13 amino acids. The V end was cut by 5 bases, the J end by 11 bases, with 15 bases between. From germline, CDR1 is SEHNR and CDR2 FQNEAQ (reference sequence). Here the CDR3 DNA reads TGTGCCAGCAGCGGGTTACAGGAAGCTAAACTGTTTTTT. Translation: CASSGLQEAKLFF.

The chain joins TRBV6-1 to TRBJ1-5; D not resolved. Trimming took off 9 bases at V and 4 bases at J, with 19 bases between the two ends. Germline V gene data show CDR1 as MNHNS and CDR2 as SASEGT. The CDR3 is made up of 15 amino acids. CDR3: CASEPTRPGNQPQHF. In DNA form, the CDR3 reads TGTGCCAGTGAGCCTACTCGACCGGGGAATCAGCCCCAGCATTTT.

V is TRBV18 and J is TRBJ1-1; D is uncertain. The CDR3 length is 14 residues. Germline V gives CDR1 KGHSH, CDR2 LQKENI. V lost 2 bases to trimming and J lost 0 bases, with 7 bases between them. CDR3 sequence: CASSPSQVNTEAFF. The DNA of the CDR3 is TGTGCCAGCTCACCAAGCCAAGTGAACACTGAAGCTTTCTTT.

The V call is TRBV19, the J call TRBJ2-6, with 7 bases that match TRBD2. Germline V gene sequence: CDR1 LNHDA, CDR2 SQIVND (reference sequence). The CDR3 loop spans 13 amino acids. V dropped 10 bases and J dropped 4; count of bases not matched to a gene: 4. The CDR3 protein is CATGREGANVLTF. Written as DNA, the CDR3 is TGTGCCACCGGGCGGGAGGGGGCCAACGTCCTGACTTTC.

V is TRBV5-1 and J is TRBJ1-2; tentatively, D is TRBD1 (5 bases). The CDR3 consists of 16 residues. The V end lost 0 bases, the J end lost 4 bases, and 16 bases lay between the germline ends. Looked up from germline, CDR1 is SGHRS and CDR2 is YFSETQ. CDR3 DNA sequence: TGCGCCAGCAGCTTGGTCCTAGGGGCCGTGGGCTATGGCTACACCTTC. Its translation is CASSLVLGAVGYGYTF.

The chain links TRBV6-1 to TRBJ1-3; D remains ambiguous. The CDR3 contains 14 residues. The V gene's germline CDR1 is MNHNS and CDR2 SASEGT. With 6 bases removed from V and 2 bases from J, the gap between germline ends came to 11 bases. CDR3 residues: CASRAWATGNTIYF. The CDR3 DNA follows: TGTGCCAGCAGGGCCTGGGCTACTGGAAACACCATATATTTT.

The CDR3 DNA is TGTGCCAGCAGCCGCGGGACTAGCGGGAGTCACGAGCAGTACTTC. Translating gives CASSRGTSGSHEQYF. The chain joins TRBV5-6 to TRBJ2-7, with TRBD2 identical over 14 bases. The CDR3 consists of 15 residues. Germline-derived CDR1 and CDR2 are SGHDT and YYEEEE. With V trimmed by 4 bases and J by 5 bases, 5 bases remained unmatched. The variable domain in full, with the rest retrieved from reference TRBV5-6 and TRBJ2-7, is DAGVTQSPTHLIKTRGQQVTLRCSPKSGHDTVSWYQQALGQGPQFIFQYYEEEERQRGNFPDRFSGHQFPNYSSELNVNALLLGDSALYLCASSRGTSGSHEQYFGPGTRLTVT.

V and J are TRBV20-1 and TRBJ2-1; 10 bases line up with TRBD2. This CDR3 is built from 11 residues. Germline-derived CDR1 and CDR2 are DFQATT and SNEGSKA (reference sequence). Unmatched junction bases numbered 2, after V lost 1 base and J lost 14 bases. This chain's CDR3 is CSARASGGEFF. As DNA, the CDR3 is TGCAGTGCTAGAGCTAGCGGGGGTGAGTTCTTC.

The chain has TRBV12-5 and TRBJ2-1; 10 bases are shared with TRBD2. The junction had 8 bases not matched to a gene; V was cut back by 0 bases and J by 0 bases. The CDR3 totals 19 residues. Germline CDR1 LGHNT, CDR2 FRNRAP. The CDR3 is CASGLVPLAGASSYNEQFF. The CDR3, as DNA: TGTGCTAGTGGTTTGGTTCCCCTAGCGGGGGCGAGCTCCTACAATGAGCAGTTCTTC.

The chain couples TRBV6-6 to TRBJ2-3, with 8 nucleotides matching TRBD1. The CDR3 length is 14 residues. Germline V gene lookup returns CDR1 MNHNY and CDR2 SVGAGI (reference sequence). With V trimmed by 6 bases and J by 3 bases, 5 bases remained unmatched. This CDR3 is CASRMTGATDTQYF. The CDR3 nucleotides are TGTGCCAGCAGGATGACAGGGGCGACAGATACGCAGTATTTT.

This clone showed up just once. The rearrangement uses TRBV19 and TRBJ2-2; weak D call: TRBD2 (5 bases). V was trimmed by 3 bases and J by 1 base, leaving 12 bases between them. The CDR3 consists of 16 residues. Germline assignment: CDR1 LNHDA and CDR2 SQIVND (reference sequence). The CDR3, as DNA: TGTGCCAGTAGTATCGGTTACGGACTGAACACCGGGGAGCTGTTTTTT. Translated: CASSIGYGLNTGELFF.

This chain links TRBV5-1 with TRBJ2-5, with D unresolved. This CDR3 has 13 residues. Germline CDR1 and CDR2: SGHRS and YFSETQ. V gave up 2 bases and J gave up 5 bases, with 10 bases separating them. In nucleotides, the CDR3 is TGCGCCAGCAGCTTTAAAGGTTTTGAGACCCAGTACTTC. It translates to CASSFKGFETQYF.

Regarding this clone: Other DNA sequences in the same sample also yield this CDR3. The chain has TRBV29-1 and TRBJ2-5; no clear D. The CDR3 is 11 amino acids. V was trimmed by 4 bases and J by 4 bases, leaving 7 bases between them. In germline, CDR1 is SQVTM, CDR2 ANQGSEA. The CDR3 bases are TGCAGCGTTGGACTGGGAGAGACCCAGTACTTC. Translation: CSVGLGETQYF.

V and J are TRBV9 and TRBJ2-1; D unresolved. The V gene lost 6 bases and the J gene lost 0 bases, with 13 bases spanning the gap. CDR1 and CDR2 from the germline V gene are SGDLS and YYNGEE. This CDR3 is 15 amino acids long. As DNA, the CDR3 is TGTGCCAGCACGAGGCTGCCGAACTCCTACAATGAGCAGTTCTTC. Its protein product is CASTRLPNSYNEQFF.

The chain recombines TRBV5-6 with TRBJ2-5; 10 bases map to TRBD1. CDR3 size: 16 residues. J was trimmed by 2 bases and V by 4 bases; bases with no gene match: 8. Germline CDR1 SGHDT, CDR2 YYEEEE. CDR3 sequence: CASSPPGQGLQETQYF. DNA for the CDR3: TGTGCCAGCAGCCCCCCGGGACAGGGGCTTCAAGAGACCCAGTACTTC.

This chain links TRBV7-3 with TRBJ1-2, with D possibly matching TRBD1 (5 bases). V was cut by 5 bases and J by 4 bases, with 11 bases left in between. Germline loops: CDR1 SGHTA, CDR2 FQGTGA. This CDR3 has 13 residues. DNA of the CDR3: TGTGCCAGCAGCCCCACCGGGGGCTATGGCTACACCTTC. Translated: CASSPTGGYGYTF. Variable domain in full (rest from reference TRBV7-3 and TRBJ1-2): GAGVSQTPSNKVTEKGKYVELRCDPISGHTALYWYRQSLGQGPEFLIYFQGTGAADDSGLPNDRFFAVRPEGSVSTLKIQRTERGDSAVYLCASSPTGGYGYTFGSGTRLTVV.

The chain combines TRBV15 with TRBJ2-3; D is possibly TRBD2 (6 bases). V lost 0 bases to trimming and J lost 0 bases, with 22 bases between them. The CDR3 contains 20 residues. Germline V lookup: CDR1 LNHNV, CDR2 YYDKDF (reference sequence). The CDR3 DNA is TGTGCCACCAGCAGAGATAAAATAGGGCGGAAACTAGCTAGCACAGATACGCAGTATTTT. This sequence encodes CATSRDKIGRKLASTDTQYF.

The chain couples TRBV10-3 to TRBJ2-1; 12 positions agree with TRBD2. The CDR3 length is 14 residues. With V trimmed by 5 bases and J by 7 bases, 3 bases remained unmatched. The germline V gene has CDR1 ENHRY and CDR2 SYGVKD. The CDR3 spells CAISLAGGGNEQFF. As DNA, the CDR3 is TGTGCCATCAGTCTAGCGGGAGGGGGTAATGAGCAGTTCTTC.

The chain employs TRBV6-1 and TRBJ1-1; tentative D call: TRBD1 (5 bases). The V gene lost 0 bases and the J gene lost 0 bases, with 8 bases spanning the gap. The CDR3 totals 15 residues. The germline CDR1 and CDR2 sequences are MNHNS and SASEGT. The CDR3, as DNA: TGTGCCAGCAGTGAAGCTTGGGGGGTGAACACTGAAGCTTTCTTT. Protein product: CASSEAWGVNTEAFF.

CDR3 nucleotides: TGCGCCAGCAGCCAAGTGGGGGGAGCGGCCCGGGGGCACGAGCAGTACTTC. Its translation: CASSQVGGAARGHEQYF. V usage is TRBV4-1 and J usage is TRBJ2-7; TRBD1 or TRBD2 may be the D gene (6 bases each). Germline assignment: CDR1 MGHRA and CDR2 YSYEKL. Trimming pared 1 base from V and 5 bases from J, leaving 21 bases between. The CDR3 has 17 residues.

The rearrangement links TRBV15 to TRBJ2-1, with 12 nucleotides matching TRBD2. Germline V gene sequence: CDR1 LNHNV, CDR2 YYDKDF (reference sequence). CDR3 length: 18 amino acids. V lost 0 bases and J lost 7; bases outside the gene matches: 10. The CDR3 region is CATSREVTSGSLQNEQFF. The DNA of the CDR3 is TGTGCCACCAGCAGAGAAGTGACTAGCGGGAGCCTCCAAAATGAGCAGTTCTTC. Full variable domain (missing parts from reference TRBV15 and TRBJ2-1): DAMVIQNPRYQVTQFGKPVTLSCSQTLNHNVMYWYQQKSSQAPKLLFHYYDKDFNNEADTPDNFQSRRPNTSFCFLDIRSPGLGDTAMYLCATSREVTSGSLQNEQFFGPGTRLTVL.